This TCR beta chain was obtained from a study of blood T cell repertoires in COVID-19. Study in general: The United States, Italy and Spain provided the acute and convalescent COVID-19 samples. PBMCs, B-cell-depleted T cells, or T cells were the source of the cDNA or gDNA that made up the material.

How the authors handled the data: Estimation of nucleated cell counts relied on the amplification of reference gene primers. Some clones are missing from TCRdb's copy, which holds only in-frame ones; the method was immunoSEQ multiplex PCR. V and J calls and clone size follow that table, whereas D and trimming were derived from the DNA. The table has about 130,000 clones, around 86% seen once. The clonotype originates from a man aged 80 or over with active or convalescent COVID-19. Sequencing was performed on peripheral blood.

The CDR3 protein is CASRRPGQGSNSPLHF. The DNA of the CDR3 is TGTGCCAGCAGGAGGCCGGGACAGGGGTCCAATTCACCCCTCCACTTT. The chain recombines TRBV27 with TRBJ1-6; 10 positions agree with TRBD1. Unmatched junction bases numbered 9, after V lost 6 bases and J lost 7 bases. This CDR3 comprises 16 residues. The germline V gene encodes CDR1 MNHEY and CDR2 SMNVEV (reference sequence).